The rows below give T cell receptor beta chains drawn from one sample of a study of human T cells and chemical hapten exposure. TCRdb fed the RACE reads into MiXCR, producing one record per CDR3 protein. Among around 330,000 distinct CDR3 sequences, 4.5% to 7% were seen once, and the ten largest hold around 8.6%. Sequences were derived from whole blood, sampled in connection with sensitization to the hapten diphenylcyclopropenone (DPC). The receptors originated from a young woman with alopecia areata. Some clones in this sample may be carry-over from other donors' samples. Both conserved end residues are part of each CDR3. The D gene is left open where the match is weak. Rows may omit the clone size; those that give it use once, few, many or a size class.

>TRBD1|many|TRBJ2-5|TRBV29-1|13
CSVGQGSQETQYF
TGCAGCGTGGGACAGGGAAGCCAAGAGACCCAGTACTTC
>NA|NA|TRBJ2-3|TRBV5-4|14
CASTRRERTDTQYF
TGTGCCAGCACCCGTCGAGAACGCACAGATACGCAGTATTTT
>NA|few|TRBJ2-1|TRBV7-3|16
CASSGHRALASNEQFF
TGTGCCAGCAGCGGCCACAGGGCCCTTGCCTCCAATGAGCAGTTCTTC
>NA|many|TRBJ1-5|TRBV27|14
CASSFRLGLQPQHF
TGTGCCAGCAGTTTCCGTCTGGGATTGCAGCCCCAGCATTTT
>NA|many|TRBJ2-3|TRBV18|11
CASSASDTQYF
TGTGCCAGCTCAGCCTCAGATACGCAGTATTTT
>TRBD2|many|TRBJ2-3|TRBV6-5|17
CASSYSGLGLSTDTQYF
TGTGCCAGCAGTTACTCCGGACTAGGACTTAGCACAGATACGCAGTATTTT
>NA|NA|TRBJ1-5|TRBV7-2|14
CASSPERGARPQHF
TGTGCCAGCAGCCCCGAGCGGGGGGCGAGGCCCCAGCATTTT
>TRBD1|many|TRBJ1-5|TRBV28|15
CASRRTGTTNQPQHF
TGTGCCAGCAGGCGGACAGGGACTACCAATCAGCCCCAGCATTTT
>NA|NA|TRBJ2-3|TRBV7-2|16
CASSLSQGGSADTQYF
TGTGCCAGCAGCTTAAGTCAGGGTGGCTCTGCAGATACGCAGTATTTT
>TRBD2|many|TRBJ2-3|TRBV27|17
CASSSEGLAGGLDTQYF
TGTGCCAGCAGTTCGGAGGGACTAGCGGGGGGGTTGGATACGCAGTATTTT
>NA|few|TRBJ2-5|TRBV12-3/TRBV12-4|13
CASSLTAPQTQYF
TGTGCCAGCAGTTTGACAGCACCACAGACCCAGTACTTC
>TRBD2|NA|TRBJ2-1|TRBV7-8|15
CASTLRGASGGMQFF
TGTGCCAGCACCCTGCGGGGGGCATCCGGTGGGATGCAGTTCTTC
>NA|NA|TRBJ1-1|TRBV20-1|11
CSAREQPEAFF
TGCAGTGCTAGAGAGCAACCTGAAGCTTTCTTT
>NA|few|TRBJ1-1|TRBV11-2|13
CASSLGTATEAFF
TGTGCCAGCAGCTTAGGGACAGCCACTGAAGCTTTCTTT
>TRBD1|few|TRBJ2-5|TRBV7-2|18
CASSSTNPGQGARETQYF
TGTGCCAGCAGCTCAACAAACCCGGGACAGGGGGCTAGGGAGACCCAGTACTTC
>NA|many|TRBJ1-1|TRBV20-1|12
CSGGRGVTEAFF
TGCAGCGGAGGTAGGGGGGTCACTGAAGCTTTCTTT
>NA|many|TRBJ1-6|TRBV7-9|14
CASSFWQGGSPLHF
TGTGCCAGCAGCTTCTGGCAGGGCGGTTCACCCCTCCACTTT
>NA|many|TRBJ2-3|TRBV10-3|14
CASKSSEGTDTQYF
TGTGCCTCTAAGAGCTCGGAGGGCACAGATACGCAGTATTTT
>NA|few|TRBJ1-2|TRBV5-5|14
CASSLVGEGYGYTF
TGTGCCAGCAGCTTGGTCGGGGAGGGTTATGGCTACACCTTC
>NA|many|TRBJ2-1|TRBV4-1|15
CASSQLGLSDRNKFF
TGCGCCAGCAGCCAGCTTGGATTGTCGGACCGAAATAAGTTCTTC
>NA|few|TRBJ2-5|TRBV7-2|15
CASSLLGQGGETQYF
TGTGCCAGCAGCTTATTGGGGCAGGGAGGAGAGACCCAGTACTTC
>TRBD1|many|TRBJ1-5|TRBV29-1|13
CSVQTGRNQPQHF
TGCAGCGTTCAGACAGGGCGAAATCAGCCCCAGCATTTT
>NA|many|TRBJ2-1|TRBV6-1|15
CASSEGLEGAHEQFF
TGTGCCAGCAGTGAAGGGTTGGAGGGGGCGCATGAGCAGTTCTTC
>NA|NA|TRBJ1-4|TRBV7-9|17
CASSLNLRGATNEKLFF
TGTGCCAGCAGCTTAAATTTGCGGGGGGCAACTAATGAAAAACTGTTTTTT
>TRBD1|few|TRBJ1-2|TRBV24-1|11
CASGQDDGYTF
TGTGCCTCCGGACAGGACGATGGCTACACCTTC
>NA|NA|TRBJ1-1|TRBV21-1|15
CASSAPCLPGTEAFF
TGTGCCAGCAGCGCGCCATGTCTTCCCGGGACTGAAGCTTTCTTT
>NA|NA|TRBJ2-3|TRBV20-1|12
CSALDVDPTQYF
TGCAGTGCACTCGACGTCGACCCTACGCAGTATTTT
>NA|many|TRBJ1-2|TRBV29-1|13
CSVEDQVHYGYTF
TGCAGCGTTGAAGATCAGGTCCACTATGGCTACACCTTC
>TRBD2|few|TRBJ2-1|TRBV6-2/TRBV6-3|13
CASSSGLVIEMFF
TGTGCCAGCAGTTCGGGACTAGTGATAGAGATGTTCTTC
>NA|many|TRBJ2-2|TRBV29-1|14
CSVDRQGNTGELFF
TGCAGCGTTGACCGTCAGGGGAACACCGGGGAGCTGTTTTTT
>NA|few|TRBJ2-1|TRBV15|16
CATSRNPSARHNEQFF
TGTGCCACCAGCAGGAACCCTAGCGCCCGACACAATGAGCAGTTCTTC
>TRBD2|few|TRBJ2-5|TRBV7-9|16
CASSQSSGESPETQYF
TGTGCCAGCAGCCAATCTAGCGGGGAGTCGCCAGAGACCCAGTACTTC
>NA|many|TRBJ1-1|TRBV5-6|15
CASSLGGQLYTEAFF
TGTGCCAGCAGCTTAGGGGGGCAGCTTTACACTGAAGCTTTCTTT
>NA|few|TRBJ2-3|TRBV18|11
CATTETDTQYF
TGTGCCACCACGGAGACAGATACGCAGTATTTT
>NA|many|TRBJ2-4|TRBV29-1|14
CSVEDLGIENIQYF
TGCAGCGTTGAAGATTTAGGTATTGAAAACATTCAGTACTTC
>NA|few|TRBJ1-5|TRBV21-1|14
CASSKVPPDQPQHF
TGTGCCAGCAGCAAAGTTCCCCCCGATCAGCCCCAGCATTTT
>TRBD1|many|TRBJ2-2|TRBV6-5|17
CASSLGKTGGDTGELFF
TGTGCCAGCAGCCTTGGGAAGACAGGGGGAGACACCGGGGAGCTGTTTTTT
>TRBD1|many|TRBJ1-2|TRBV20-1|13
CSARDVQGYGYTF
TGCAGTGCTAGAGATGTACAGGGGTATGGCTACACCTTC
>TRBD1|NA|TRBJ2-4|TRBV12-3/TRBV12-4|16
CASRRGQAYGKNIQYF
TGTGCCAGCAGGAGGGGGCAGGCTTATGGCAAAAACATTCAGTACTTC
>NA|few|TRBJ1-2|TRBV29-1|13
CSVEPSQVDGYTF
TGCAGCGTTGAGCCCTCCCAGGTGGATGGCTACACCTTC
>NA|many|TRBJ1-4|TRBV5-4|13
CASSTRDGEKLFF
TGTGCCAGCAGCACCCGGGACGGTGAAAAACTGTTTTTT
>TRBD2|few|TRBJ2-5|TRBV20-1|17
CSAWGLAGSQWQETQYF
TGCAGTGCCTGGGGACTAGCGGGTAGCCAGTGGCAAGAGACCCAGTACTTC
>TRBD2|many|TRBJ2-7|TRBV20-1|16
CSARDSAAGFIYEQYF
TGCAGTGCTAGAGATTCAGCAGCGGGGTTTATCTACGAGCAGTACTTC
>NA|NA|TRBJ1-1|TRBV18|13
CASSFIRNNEAFF
TGTGCCAGCTCATTCATTCGGAACAATGAAGCTTTCTTT
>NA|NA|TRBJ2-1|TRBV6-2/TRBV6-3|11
CASSYINEQFF
TGTGCCAGCAGTTACATCAATGAGCAGTTCTTC
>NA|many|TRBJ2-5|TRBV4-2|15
CASSQNSVPTETQYF
TGTGCCAGCAGCCAAAACTCGGTCCCCACCGAGACCCAGTACTTC
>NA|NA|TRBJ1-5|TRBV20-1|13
CSARGRGLQPQHF
TGCAGTGCTAGGGGGAGGGGCCTTCAGCCCCAGCATTTT
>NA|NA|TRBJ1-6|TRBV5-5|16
CASSSGMGGSNSPLHF
TGTGCCAGCAGCTCCGGTATGGGGGGTTCTAATTCACCCCTCCACTTT
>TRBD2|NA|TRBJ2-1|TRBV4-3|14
CASSQVGGVNEQFF
TGCGCCAGCAGCCAAGTGGGGGGGGTCAATGAGCAGTTCTTC
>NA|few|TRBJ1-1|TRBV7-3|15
CASSTDGLWNTEAFF
TGTGCCAGCAGCACGGACGGACTTTGGAACACTGAAGCTTTCTTT
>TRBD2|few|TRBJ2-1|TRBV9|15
CASSVSGGHYNEQFF
TGTGCCAGCAGCGTAAGCGGGGGCCACTACAATGAGCAGTTCTTC
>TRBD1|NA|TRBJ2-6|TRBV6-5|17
CASSYGTGFSGANVLTF
TGTGCCAGCAGTTACGGGACAGGCTTCTCTGGGGCCAACGTCCTGACTTTC
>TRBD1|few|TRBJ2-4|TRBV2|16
CASSEQRQGYRNIQYF
TGTGCCAGCAGTGAACAAAGACAGGGGTATAGAAACATTCAGTACTTC
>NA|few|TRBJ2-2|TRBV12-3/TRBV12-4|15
CASSLARRNTGELFF
TGTGCCAGCAGTTTAGCAAGACGCAACACCGGGGAGCTGTTTTTT
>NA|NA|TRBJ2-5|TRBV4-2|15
CASSQAVAEPGTQYF
TGTGCCAGCAGCCAAGCCGTAGCGGAGCCGGGGACCCAGTACTTC